This entry describes one T cell receptor beta chain. The specificity of this receptor is unknown. No base quality values were provided; no much bigger clone lies one nucleotide off. Reading the label with the study, this specimen's time point is: baseline before first vaccination. Vaccinee samples were obtained from the UK trials COV001 and COV002, which included a single-blind randomized controlled phase 2/3 trial of AZD1222 (ChAdOx1 nCoV-19) in healthy adults. Trial participant PBMC samples were collected at day 0 and day 28 after the second dose for TCRbeta chain sequencing. These data belong to a study of T cell responses to AZD1222 COVID-19 vaccine (dated by TCRdb to the early 2020s). Some background on the complete study: AZD1222 recipients with second doses at about 4 weeks or about 12 weeks were pooled, because spike-specific TCR depth and breadth did not differ between schedules. TCR sequencing was performed for 230 to 250 trial participants, of whom roughly 200 were given two doses of AZD1222 and some 26 were given two doses of MenACWY control vaccine. Trial participants were enrolled by age into 18-55, 56-69 and 70-plus year subgroups, with around 150, 28 and 57 TCR-sequenced participants respectively.

CDR1 and CDR2, looked up from the germline V gene, are SGHRS and YFSETQ. The germline ends are 15 bases apart after V is trimmed by 7 bases and J by 0 bases. From cysteine to phenylalanine, the CDR3 is 15 amino acids long. Only the CDR3 part of the read is kept: 45 bases, read in frame from the first base. The CDR3 regions of human TCRbeta chains were analyzed by immunosequencing. On the authors' methods: TCRs in the repertoires were matched against a reference library of SARS-CoV-2-specific TCRs that had been generated with the MIRA antigen-specificity platform. Breadth was defined as the fraction of unique TCRs that were SARS-CoV-2-associated. Depth was defined as the fraction of total T cells that were SARS-CoV-2-associated. Using the MIRA data, each spike-specific TCR was mapped to the spike region that the TCR reacts to and placed in a CD4 or CD8 class. Log10-transformed breadth and depth values were compared by one-way ANOVA with Sidak's multiple comparisons tests. Imported from immuneACCESS, the table was reduced by TCRdb to in-frame sequences with V and J called. These copies leave out some clones; in studies compared against another copy, an unresolved V gene accounts for under half, and the cause of the remainder is not known. Clone size and the V and J calls come from that table; the DNA yielded D and trimming. The sample records 95,000 to 100,000 clones, roughly 86% of which are singletons. Together, the top ten hold about 1.5% of the sample.

Here is what the overall study found, with its caveats: Because no samples from the day 14 peak response were available, repertoires could be characterized only after the peak T cell response. The vaccine-associated CD4 TCRs covered the entire spike protein, and the dominant responses fell in regions 160-218 and 743-854. Most participants were white British and females outnumbered males, and the authors suggested that clonal diversity may have been underestimated. Spike-specific TCR breadth and depth rose significantly after two AZD1222 doses compared with day 0 and with MenACWY recipients. In the small 56-69-year group, the increase in depth fell short of significance, most likely because of low power. Nearly half of unique spike-specific TCRs reportedly recognized epitopes outside regions mutated in the B.1.351 and B.1.1.7 variants. Conclusions about previously exposed vaccinees are limited, since just five or six AZD1222 recipients were seropositive for SARS-CoV-2 at baseline.

Here the sequenced sample was peripheral blood, taken on day 0 of AZD1222 vaccination. The chain links TRBV5-1 with TRBJ2-3; too little of a D gene remains to name it. The sequence came from an adult in good health. The nucleotide sequence is given as TGCGCCAGCGCCTCGGGCTACACTAGCACAGATACGCAGTATTTT. Translated, this gives CASASGYTSTDTQYF.